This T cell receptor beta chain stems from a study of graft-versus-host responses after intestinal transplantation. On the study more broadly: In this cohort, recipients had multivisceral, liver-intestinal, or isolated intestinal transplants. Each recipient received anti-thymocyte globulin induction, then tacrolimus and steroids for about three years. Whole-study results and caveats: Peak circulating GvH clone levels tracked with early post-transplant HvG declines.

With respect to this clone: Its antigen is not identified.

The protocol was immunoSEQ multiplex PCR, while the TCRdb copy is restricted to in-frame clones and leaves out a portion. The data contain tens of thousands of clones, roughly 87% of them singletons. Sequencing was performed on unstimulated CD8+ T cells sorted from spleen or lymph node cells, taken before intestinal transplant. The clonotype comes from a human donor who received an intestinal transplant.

CDR3 in amino acids: CSALAVYEQYF. As DNA, the CDR3 is TGCAGTGCTTTAGCGGTCTACGAGCAGTACTTC. The chain links TRBV20-1 to TRBJ2-7; D may be TRBD2 (6 bases). The CDR3 runs 11 residues. V was trimmed by 5 bases and J by 3 bases, leaving 8 bases between them. In germline, CDR1 is DFQATT, CDR2 SNEGSKA (reference sequence).